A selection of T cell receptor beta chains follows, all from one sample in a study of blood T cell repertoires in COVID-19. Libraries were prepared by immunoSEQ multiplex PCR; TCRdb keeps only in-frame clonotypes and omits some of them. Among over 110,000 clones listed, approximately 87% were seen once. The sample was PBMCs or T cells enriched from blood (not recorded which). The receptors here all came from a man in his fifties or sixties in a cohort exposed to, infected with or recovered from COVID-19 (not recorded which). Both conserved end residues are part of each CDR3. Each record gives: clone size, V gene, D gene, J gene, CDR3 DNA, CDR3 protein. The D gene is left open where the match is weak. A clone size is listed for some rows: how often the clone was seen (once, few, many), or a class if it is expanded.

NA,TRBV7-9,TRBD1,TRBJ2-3,TGTGCCAGCAGCATTCTACCGGGACAGGGGACAGATACGCAGTATTTT,CASSILPGQGTDTQYF
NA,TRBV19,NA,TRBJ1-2,TGTGCCAGTAGTATAAAAGGCCCTAGGCGGGGCTACACCTTC,CASSIKGPRRGYTF
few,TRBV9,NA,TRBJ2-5,TGTGCCAGCAGCCCGAGATCCACCGGAGTAGGAGAGACCCAGTACTTC,CASSPRSTGVGETQYF
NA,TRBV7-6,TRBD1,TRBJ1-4,TGTGCCAGCAGCTTGACCGGGACAGGGAATGAAAAACTGTTTTTT,CASSLTGTGNEKLFF
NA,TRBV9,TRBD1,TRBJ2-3,TGTGCCAGCAGCGCGGGACAGGGGAGCACAGATACGCAGTATTTT,CASSAGQGSTDTQYF
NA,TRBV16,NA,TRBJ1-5,TGTGCCAGCAGCCAATCTTTCGCAGGTCATAGCAATCAGCCCCAGCATTTT,CASSQSFAGHSNQPQHF
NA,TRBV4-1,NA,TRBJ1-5,TGCGCCAGCAGCCAATCCCCAGGAAATCAGCCCCAGCATTTT,CASSQSPGNQPQHF
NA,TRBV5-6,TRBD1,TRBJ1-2,TGTGCCAGCAGCTGGAGGACAGGGCGGAATGGCTACACCTTC,CASSWRTGRNGYTF
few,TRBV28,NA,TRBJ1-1,TGTGCCAGCAGTACAGGGCACACTGAAGCTTTCTTT,CASSTGHTEAFF
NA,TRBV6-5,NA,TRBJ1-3,TGTGCCAGCAGGAGCTCTGGAAACACCATATATTTT,CASRSSGNTIYF
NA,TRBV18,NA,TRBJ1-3,TGTGCCAGCTCACCACCGAGGACAGATACTGGAAACACCATATATTTT,CASSPPRTDTGNTIYF
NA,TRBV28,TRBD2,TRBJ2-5,TGTGCCAGCAGTAAGGGACTAGCGGGCAAAGAGACCCAGTACTTC,CASSKGLAGKETQYF
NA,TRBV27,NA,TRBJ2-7,TGTGCCAGCAGTTTTAAGGGGAACCGGCCCTACGAGCAGTACTTC,CASSFKGNRPYEQYF
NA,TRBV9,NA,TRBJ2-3,TGTGCCAGCAGCCCGGGTGGAGTGGTAGCTATCACAGATACGCAGTATTTT,CASSPGGVVAITDTQYF
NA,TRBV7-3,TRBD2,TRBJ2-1,TGTGCCAGCAGCTTAAGACTAGCGGGAGGGGATGAGCAGTTCTTC,CASSLRLAGGDEQFF
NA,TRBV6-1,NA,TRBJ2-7,TGTGCCAGCAGTGAATGGGCGGACTTGCATACCTTCGAGCAGTACTTC,CASSEWADLHTFEQYF
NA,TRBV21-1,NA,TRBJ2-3,TGTGCCAGCAGCAAAGTTAGCGGAAGGAGCACAGATACGCAGTATTTT,CASSKVSGRSTDTQYF
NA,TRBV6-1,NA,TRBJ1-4,TGTGCCAGCAGTGAAGCGCTCTGGGGCGGAAAACTGTTTTTT,CASSEALWGGKLFF
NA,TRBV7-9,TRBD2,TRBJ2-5,TGTGCCAGCAGCTTGACGGGAGGGCAAGAGACCCAGTACTTC,CASSLTGGQETQYF
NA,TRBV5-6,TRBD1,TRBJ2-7,TGTGCCAGCAGCTTGGCCGCGACAGGGGGCTACGAGCAGTACTTC,CASSLAATGGYEQYF
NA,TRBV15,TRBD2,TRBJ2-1,TGTGCCACCAGCAGAGGGGGGGCCAGCGGGAGGGCTGAGCAGTTCTTC,CATSRGGASGRAEQFF
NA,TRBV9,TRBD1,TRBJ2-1,TGTGCCAGCAGCGTTTACGATCCCCGGGACAGGGAGTTCTTC,CASSVYDPRDREFF
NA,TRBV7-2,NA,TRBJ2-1,TGTGCCAGCAGCTTACTTGGGCAGGACAATGAGCAGTTCTTC,CASSLLGQDNEQFF
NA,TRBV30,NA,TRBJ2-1,TGTGCCTGGGACAGGTACAATGAGCAGTTCTTC,CAWDRYNEQFF
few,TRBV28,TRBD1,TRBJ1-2,TGTGCCAGCAGCTACAGGGGTAACTATGGCTACACCTTC,CASSYRGNYGYTF
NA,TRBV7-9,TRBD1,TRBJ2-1,TGTGCCAGCAGCTTAAACAGGGGGCTGGATGAGCAGTTCTTC,CASSLNRGLDEQFF
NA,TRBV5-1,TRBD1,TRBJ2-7,TGCGCCAGCAAAAGCGGGACAGGGGCCGAGCAGTACTTC,CASKSGTGAEQYF
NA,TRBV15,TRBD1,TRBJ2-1,TGTGCCACCAGCAGAGAGGTACAGGGGGCTGGGAATGAGCAGTTCTTC,CATSREVQGAGNEQFF
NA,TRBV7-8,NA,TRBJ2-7,TGTGCCAGCACCCCCGGGGAAAGCCCGCTTCGCGAGCAGTACTTC,CASTPGESPLREQYF
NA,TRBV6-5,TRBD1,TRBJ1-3,TGTGCCAGCGGTACAGGGGTTGCAGGTGGAAACACCATATATTTT,CASGTGVAGGNTIYF
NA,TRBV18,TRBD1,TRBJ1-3,TGTGCCAGCTCAGAGGGACAGGGATCTGGAAACACCATATATTTT,CASSEGQGSGNTIYF
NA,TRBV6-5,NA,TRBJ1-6,TGTGCCAGCACCGCCGGACAGACAAATTCACCCCTCCACTTT,CASTAGQTNSPLHF
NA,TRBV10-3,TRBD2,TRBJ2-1,TGTGCCATCAGGCCGACTAGCGGGGTTGAGCAGTTCTTC,CAIRPTSGVEQFF
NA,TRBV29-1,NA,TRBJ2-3,TGCAGCGTTGAAGATCAGAGTCCTAGTGGTGTCACAGATACGCAGTATTTT,CSVEDQSPSGVTDTQYF
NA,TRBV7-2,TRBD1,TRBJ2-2,TGTGCCAGCAGCTCACGGACAGGGTTGGCCGGGGAGCTGTTTTTT,CASSSRTGLAGELFF
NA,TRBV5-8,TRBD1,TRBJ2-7,TGTGCCAGCAGCATAGGGGACAGGGGGGATGACGAGCAGTACTTC,CASSIGDRGDDEQYF
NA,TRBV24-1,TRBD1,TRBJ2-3,TGTGCCACCGGGGGACAGGGGACAGATACGCAGTATTTT,CATGGQGTDTQYF
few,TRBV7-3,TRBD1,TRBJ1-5,TGTGCCAGCAGCATACCGCAGGAGCCTCGGACAGGGAGCAATCAGCCCCAGCATTTT,CASSIPQEPRTGSNQPQHF
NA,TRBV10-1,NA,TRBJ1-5,TGCGCCTCCCAGGCCGGGGGCAATCAGCCCCAGCATTTT,CASQAGGNQPQHF